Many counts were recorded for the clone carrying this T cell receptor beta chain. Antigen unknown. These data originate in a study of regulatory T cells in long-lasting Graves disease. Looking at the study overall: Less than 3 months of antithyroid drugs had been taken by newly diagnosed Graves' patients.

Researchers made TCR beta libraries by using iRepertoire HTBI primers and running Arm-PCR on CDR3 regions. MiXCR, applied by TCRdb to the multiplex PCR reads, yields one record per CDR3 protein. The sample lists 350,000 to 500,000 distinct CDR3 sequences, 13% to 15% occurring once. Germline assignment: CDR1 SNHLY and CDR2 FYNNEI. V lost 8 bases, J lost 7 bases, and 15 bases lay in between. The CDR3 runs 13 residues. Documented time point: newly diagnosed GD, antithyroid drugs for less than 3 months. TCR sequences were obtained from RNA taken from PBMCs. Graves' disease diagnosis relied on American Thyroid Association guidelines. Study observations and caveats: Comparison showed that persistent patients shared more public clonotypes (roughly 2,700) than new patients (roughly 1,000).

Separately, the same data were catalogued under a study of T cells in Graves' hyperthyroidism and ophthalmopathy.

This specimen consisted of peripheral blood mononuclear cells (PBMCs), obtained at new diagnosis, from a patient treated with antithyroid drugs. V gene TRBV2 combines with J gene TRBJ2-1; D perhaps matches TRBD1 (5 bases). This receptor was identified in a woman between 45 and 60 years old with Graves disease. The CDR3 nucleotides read TGTGCCAGCGGCCGGCAGGGTTATAATGAGCAGTTCTTC. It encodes CASGRQGYNEQFF.